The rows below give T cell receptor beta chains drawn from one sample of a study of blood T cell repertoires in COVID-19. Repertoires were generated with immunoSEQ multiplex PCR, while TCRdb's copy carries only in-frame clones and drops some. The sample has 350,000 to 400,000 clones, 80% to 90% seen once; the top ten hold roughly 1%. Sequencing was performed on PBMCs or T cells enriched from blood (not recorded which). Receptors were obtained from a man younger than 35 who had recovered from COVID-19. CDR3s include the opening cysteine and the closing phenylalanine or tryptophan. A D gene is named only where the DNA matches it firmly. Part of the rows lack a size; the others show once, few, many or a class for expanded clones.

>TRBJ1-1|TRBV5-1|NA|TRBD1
CASSLYGTGGKGATEAFF
TGCGCCAGCAGCTTGTACGGGACAGGGGGTAAAGGAGCCACTGAAGCTTTCTTT
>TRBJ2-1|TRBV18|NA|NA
CASSPSKAVNEQFF
TGTGCCAGCTCACCGTCTAAGGCGGTCAATGAGCAGTTCTTC
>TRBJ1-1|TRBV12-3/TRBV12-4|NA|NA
CASSPSDRGEAFF
TGTGCCAGCAGTCCCTCGGATCGGGGGGAAGCTTTCTTT
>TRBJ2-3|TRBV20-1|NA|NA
CSASEPQSATDTQYF
TGCAGTGCTAGTGAGCCCCAAAGCGCCACAGATACGCAGTATTTT
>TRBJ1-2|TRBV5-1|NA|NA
CASSGIKQGLGGYTF
TGCGCCAGCAGCGGGATAAAACAGGGTTTAGGTGGCTACACCTTC
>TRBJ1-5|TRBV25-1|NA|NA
CASSESGVSWPQHF
TGTGCCAGCAGTGAATCGGGGGTGTCTTGGCCCCAGCATTTT
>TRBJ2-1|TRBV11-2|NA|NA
CASSLIPDNEQFF
TGTGCCAGCAGCTTAATCCCTGACAATGAGCAGTTCTTC
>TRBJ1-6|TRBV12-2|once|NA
CASRKGHPMASYNSPLHF
TGTGCAAGTCGCAAGGGACACCCTATGGCCTCCTATAATTCACCCCTCCACTTT
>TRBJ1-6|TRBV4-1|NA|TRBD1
CASSLGTGDFSPLHF
TGCGCCAGCAGCCTCGGGACAGGGGATTTTTCACCCCTCCACTTT
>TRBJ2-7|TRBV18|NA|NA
CASSLSGGTLLGEQYF
TGTGCCAGCTCACTATCAGGGGGGACCTTACTGGGGGAGCAGTACTTC
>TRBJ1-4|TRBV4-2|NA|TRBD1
CASSQVQGADEKLFF
TGTGCCAGCAGCCAAGTACAGGGGGCGGATGAAAAACTGTTTTTT
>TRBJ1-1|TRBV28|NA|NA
CASSLRTEAFF
TGTGCCAGCAGTTTGAGGACTGAAGCTTTCTTT
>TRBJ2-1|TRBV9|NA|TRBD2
CASSSSGIYNEQFF
TGTGCCAGCAGCAGTAGCGGGATCTACAATGAGCAGTTCTTC
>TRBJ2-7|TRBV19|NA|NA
CASSPRQGLPSYEQYF
TGTGCCAGTAGTCCCAGGCAGGGCCTGCCCTCCTACGAGCAGTACTTC